This is a list of T cell receptor beta chains from one sample in a study of siplizumab effects on memory and regulatory T cells. Clones were read by immunoSEQ multiplex PCR, and TCRdb kept only the in-frame ones, dropping some. The sample comprises approximately 94,000 clones, about nine tenths of which are singletons, and roughly 0.16% rests with the top ten. Sequences were obtained from CD4+ T cells sorted from blood. The receptor set was obtained from a human donor in good health. The CDR3 runs from the conserved cysteine through the conserved F or W. The D gene is left open where the match is weak. The size of a clone is reported for some rows only, either as once, few or many, or as a class for expanded clones.

abundance: NA
v_gene: TRBV11-2
d_gene: NA
j_gene: TRBJ1-1
CDR3nt: TGTGCCAGCAGCTTAGGTGGGGGGGCGAACACTGAAGCTTTCTTT
CDR3aa: CASSLGGGANTEAFF

abundance: NA
v_gene: TRBV10-3
d_gene: NA
j_gene: TRBJ1-2
CDR3nt: TGTGCCGCGAGTAGGGGGGGGTCTGGCTACACCTTC
CDR3aa: CAASRGGSGYTF

abundance: NA
v_gene: TRBV5-6
d_gene: NA
j_gene: TRBJ2-7
CDR3nt: TGTGCCAGCAGCTTGGTCGGGGCAGGGCCCTACGAGCAGTACTTC
CDR3aa: CASSLVGAGPYEQYF

abundance: NA
v_gene: TRBV7-2
d_gene: NA
j_gene: TRBJ1-5
CDR3nt: TGTGCCAGCGGACGAGGGGATCGACGGGGCAATCAGCCCCAGCATTTT
CDR3aa: CASGRGDRRGNQPQHF

abundance: NA
v_gene: TRBV15
d_gene: TRBD1
j_gene: TRBJ1-3
CDR3nt: TGTGCCACCTCTGAGCTGGACAGGAGCTCTGGAAACACCATATATTTT
CDR3aa: CATSELDRSSGNTIYF

abundance: NA
v_gene: TRBV5-6
d_gene: NA
j_gene: TRBJ1-1
CDR3nt: TGTGCCAGCAGCTTGAGGCAGGGAAGGGATGAAGCTTTCTTT
CDR3aa: CASSLRQGRDEAFF

abundance: once
v_gene: TRBV15
d_gene: TRBD1
j_gene: TRBJ2-1
CDR3nt: TGTGCCACCAGCAGCAACAGGGGCAATGAGCAGTTCTTC
CDR3aa: CATSSNRGNEQFF

abundance: NA
v_gene: TRBV29-1
d_gene: NA
j_gene: TRBJ1-1
CDR3nt: TGCAGCGTCCACCCTCGACACGGGGCTTTCTTT
CDR3aa: CSVHPRHGAFF

abundance: few
v_gene: TRBV7-7
d_gene: NA
j_gene: TRBJ2-2
CDR3nt: TGTGCCAGCAGCCCAACGGCTGAAAGCGGGGAGCTGTTTTTT
CDR3aa: CASSPTAESGELFF

abundance: NA
v_gene: TRBV11-2
d_gene: NA
j_gene: TRBJ2-1
CDR3nt: TGTGCCAGCAGCCCCAGAGCCTACAATGAGCAGTTCTTC
CDR3aa: CASSPRAYNEQFF

abundance: NA
v_gene: TRBV9
d_gene: TRBD2
j_gene: TRBJ2-3
CDR3nt: TGTGCCAGCAGCGTATATCCAGCGGGGAAAGATACGCAGTATTTT
CDR3aa: CASSVYPAGKDTQYF

abundance: NA
v_gene: TRBV7-3
d_gene: TRBD1
j_gene: TRBJ1-2
CDR3nt: TGTGCCAGCAGCCTCGACAGGGGCAGGGGCTACACCTTC
CDR3aa: CASSLDRGRGYTF

abundance: NA
v_gene: TRBV7-6
d_gene: NA
j_gene: TRBJ2-2
CDR3nt: TGTGCCAGCAGCTTAATGGTGGCCGGGGAGCTGTTTTTT
CDR3aa: CASSLMVAGELFF

abundance: NA
v_gene: TRBV6-5
d_gene: TRBD2
j_gene: TRBJ2-3
CDR3nt: TGTGCCAGCAGTTTCCGACTAGCGGGGGATACGCAGTATTTT
CDR3aa: CASSFRLAGDTQYF

abundance: NA
v_gene: TRBV6-6
d_gene: NA
j_gene: TRBJ1-3
CDR3nt: TGTGCCAGCAGTTACGCCGGAACTGGAAACACCATATATTTT
CDR3aa: CASSYAGTGNTIYF

abundance: NA
v_gene: TRBV28
d_gene: NA
j_gene: TRBJ2-1
CDR3nt: TGTGCCAGTTACTCCGGGGCAGCCGGAGGTGGGGGCTACGATGAGCAGTTCTTC
CDR3aa: CASYSGAAGGGGYDEQFF

abundance: NA
v_gene: TRBV2
d_gene: TRBD1
j_gene: TRBJ2-7
CDR3nt: TGTGCCAGCAGAGCCGGACAGGGCAGGTACGAGCAGTACTTC
CDR3aa: CASRAGQGRYEQYF

abundance: NA
v_gene: TRBV6-5
d_gene: NA
j_gene: TRBJ1-1
CDR3nt: TGTGCCAGCAGCTCGGGCCAACAAGGGGCTTTCTTT
CDR3aa: CASSSGQQGAFF

abundance: NA
v_gene: TRBV7-8
d_gene: NA
j_gene: TRBJ1-3
CDR3nt: TGTGCCAGCAGCCCCTCGGGCCTGAGCTCTGGAAACACCATATATTTT
CDR3aa: CASSPSGLSSGNTIYF

abundance: NA
v_gene: TRBV5-6
d_gene: NA
j_gene: TRBJ2-3
CDR3nt: TGTGCCAGCAGTTCACTCGCTTTGGCGCAGTATTTT
CDR3aa: CASSSLALAQYF

abundance: once
v_gene: TRBV28
d_gene: NA
j_gene: TRBJ2-2
CDR3nt: TGTGCCAGCATACAAGGAACCGTTGCGAACACCGGGGAGCTGTTTTTT
CDR3aa: CASIQGTVANTGELFF

abundance: NA
v_gene: TRBV21-1
d_gene: NA
j_gene: TRBJ1-2
CDR3nt: TGTGCCAGCAGCAAATGTGACCTCCTCTTAAACTATGGCTACACCTTC
CDR3aa: CASSKCDLLLNYGYTF

abundance: NA
v_gene: TRBV6-6
d_gene: TRBD1
j_gene: TRBJ2-5
CDR3nt: TGTGCCAGCAGCCCTTTCGGGACAGGGCCTGGCGAGACCCAGTACTTC
CDR3aa: CASSPFGTGPGETQYF

abundance: NA
v_gene: TRBV21-1
d_gene: NA
j_gene: TRBJ2-1
CDR3nt: TGTGCCAGCCGCCGCGGTCGAGACGAAAATGAGCAGTTCTTC
CDR3aa: CASRRGRDENEQFF

abundance: NA
v_gene: TRBV6-5
d_gene: NA
j_gene: TRBJ2-3
CDR3nt: TGTGCCAGCAGACCGAGGAAGGGCACAGATACGCAGTATTTT
CDR3aa: CASRPRKGTDTQYF

abundance: NA
v_gene: TRBV12-5
d_gene: NA
j_gene: TRBJ1-3
CDR3nt: TGTGCTAGTGGACAGAGCTCTGGAAACACCATATATTTT
CDR3aa: CASGQSSGNTIYF

abundance: NA
v_gene: TRBV29-1
d_gene: NA
j_gene: TRBJ1-6
CDR3nt: TGCAGCGTAGTTGACAGGCAGGCCCTCCACTTT
CDR3aa: CSVVDRQALHF

abundance: NA
v_gene: TRBV7-8
d_gene: TRBD1
j_gene: TRBJ2-5
CDR3nt: TGTGCCAGCAGCTTAGGCCGACAGGGGATGAGGGAGACCCAGTACTTC
CDR3aa: CASSLGRQGMRETQYF